Presented here are 26 T cell receptor beta chains from one specimen sequenced in a study of CD8 T cells in Susac syndrome. RNA totalling roughly 0.5 to 1 ug underwent reverse transcription with random hexamers. Using its own MiXCR run on the immunoSEQ multiplex PCR reads, TCRdb lists one record per CDR3 protein. The repertoire has more than 200,000 distinct CDR3 sequences, approximately 94% of them found once; the top ten carry around 0.15%. Sequencing was carried out using CD4+ T cells from PBMCs. The receptors originated from a human donor with Susac syndrome.

The rearrangement uses TRBV28 and TRBJ1-2, with unresolved D. The CDR3 has 12 residues. V was clipped by 6 bases and J by 4 bases, with 9 bases between them. Germline values: CDR1 MDHEN, CDR2 SYDVKM. This CDR3 is CASSTDSYGYTF. Written as DNA, the CDR3 is TGTGCCAGCAGCACGGATAGCTATGGCTACACCTTC.

The chain links TRBV30 to TRBJ2-1; TRBD1 might be the D (6 bases). Germline assignment: CDR1 GTSNPN and CDR2 SVGIG (reference sequence). Trimming left V 1 base short and J 4 bases short, with 8 bases between. The CDR3 length is 13 residues. As DNA, the CDR3 is TGTGCCTGGAGTGAGGGACATTACAATGAGCAGTTCTTC. Protein sequence: CAWSEGHYNEQFF. Looking up the rest from reference TRBV30 and TRBJ2-1 gives the full variable domain: SQTIHQWPATLVQPVGSPLSLECTVEGTSNPNLYWYRQAAGRGLQLLFYSVGIGQISSEVPQNLSASRPQDRQFILSSKKLLLSDSGFYLCAWSEGHYNEQFFGPGTRLTVL.

The CDR3 DNA reads TGTGCCAGCAGCCGGGACAGCCAGCCTGATTCACCCCTCCACTTT. Protein sequence: CASSRDSQPDSPLHF. V is TRBV5-4 and J is TRBJ1-6; 7 nucleotides line up with TRBD1. From germline, CDR1 is SGHNT and CDR2 YYREEE (reference sequence). With V trimmed by 4 bases and J by 8 bases, 9 bases remained unmatched. This CDR3 region has 15 residues.

V gene TRBV15 combines with J gene TRBJ1-1; perhaps TRBD1 as D (5 bases). Per the germline V gene, CDR1 is LNHNV and CDR2 is YYDKDF (reference sequence). The CDR3 is 15 residues long. V lost 0 bases to trimming and J lost 1 base, with 9 bases between them. The CDR3 region is CATSRDAGQNTEAFF. The CDR3 DNA sequence: TGTGCCACCAGCAGAGATGCAGGACAGAACACTGAAGCTTTCTTT.

CDR3 DNA sequence: TGCAGTGCTAGAGGGGGCGGAGGGGCCAGTCAGCCCCAGCATTTT. It translates to CSARGGGGASQPQHF. The chain has TRBV20-1 and TRBJ1-5, with a tentative D call TRBD1 (5 bases). Germline CDR1 is DFQATT and CDR2 is SNEGSKA (reference sequence). This CDR3 has 15 residues. The V end lost 1 base, the J end lost 6 bases, and 16 bases lay between the germline ends.

This sequence joins TRBV20-1 and TRBJ1-5; TRBD1 might be the D (5 bases). The germline gives CDR1 DFQATT, CDR2 SNEGSKA (reference sequence). The V end lost 3 bases, the J end lost 2 bases, and 14 bases lay between the germline ends. The CDR3 runs to 15 residues. The CDR3 protein is CSASRGARGNQPQHF. For the CDR3, the DNA is TGCAGTGCTAGTAGAGGGGCAAGGGGCAATCAGCCCCAGCATTTT.

This clonotype was detected only once. The V gene is TRBV30, the J gene TRBJ1-6; 9 bases are shared with TRBD1. The J segment lost 6 bases and the V segment lost 6 bases, leaving 9 bases of the junction unmatched. The CDR3 is 15 amino acids. In germline, CDR1 is GTSNPN, CDR2 SVGIG (reference sequence). The CDR3 here is CACRTKDRGNSPLHF. The CDR3 nucleotides are TGTGCCTGCAGGACCAAGGACAGGGGTAATTCACCCCTCCACTTT.

The genes are TRBV30 and TRBJ2-5, with D possibly matching TRBD1 (6 bases). Trimming removed 3 bases at V and 0 bases at J, with 8 bases between. The CDR3 is 13 amino acids. The germline V gene has CDR1 GTSNPN and CDR2 SVGIG (reference sequence). The CDR3 protein is CAWRRGNQETQYF. The CDR3 nucleotides are TGTGCCTGGAGAAGGGGGAACCAAGAGACCCAGTACTTC.

The chain uses TRBV30 and TRBJ2-7; tentatively, D is TRBD1 or TRBD2 (6 bases each). V was pared by 3 bases and J by 2 bases, with 14 bases between. This CDR3 comprises 14 residues. Germline-derived CDR1 and CDR2 are GTSNPN and SVGIG (reference sequence). CDR3 bases: TGTGCCTGGAGCAAAGGGGGGTACCCCTACGAGCAGTACTTC. Protein: CAWSKGGYPYEQYF.

This clonotype was seen only a few times. V and J are TRBV12-3 or TRBV12-4 and TRBJ2-7; 7 nucleotides match TRBD1. The CDR3 is 14 amino acids. The V gene end was trimmed by 4 bases and the J gene end by 1 base; junction bases not matched to a gene: 4. This chain's CDR3 is CASSYRTGSYEQYF. CDR3 bases: TGTGCCAGCAGTTACCGGACAGGATCCTACGAGCAGTACTTC.

The rearrangement joins TRBV9 to TRBJ1-6, with D uncertain. Trimming shortened V by 0 bases and J by 10 bases, and 14 bases separated the two germline ends. This CDR3 has 15 amino acids. From germline, CDR1 is SGDLS and CDR2 YYNGEE. For the CDR3, the DNA is TGTGCCAGCAGCGTAGAGTTGGCTCCGGGCTCACCCCTCCACTTT. It translates to CASSVELAPGSPLHF.

The chain recombines TRBV14 with TRBJ1-6; a weak D match, TRBD1 (5 bases). The V end lost 1 base, the J end lost 7 bases, and 11 bases lay between the germline ends. Germline loops: CDR1 SGHDN, CDR2 FVKESK. This CDR3 region has 15 residues. CDR3 in DNA: TGTGCCAGCAGCCAAGGGGGCAGACCGAATTCACCCCTCCACTTT. This gives the protein CASSQGGRPNSPLHF.

The chain has TRBV11-3 and TRBJ1-6, with D maybe TRBD1 (6 bases). The length of the CDR3 is 17 residues. CDR1 is SGHNT and CDR2 is YENEEA in the germline V gene. V lost 5 bases to trimming and J lost 5 bases, with 19 bases between them. DNA for the CDR3: TGTGCCAGCAGCCGAACTAGACAGGTTTTGGATAATTCACCCCTCCACTTT. Encoded protein: CASSRTRQVLDNSPLHF.

The chain is built from TRBV19 and TRBJ1-1; D gene uncertain. Trimming took off 7 bases at V and 8 bases at J, with 14 bases between the two ends. Germline V gene data show CDR1 as LNHDA and CDR2 as SQIVND (reference sequence). The CDR3 sequence is 12 residues long. CDR3 bases: TGTGCCAGTATTACCCCACAGAGAGAAGCTTTCTTT. It yields the protein CASITPQREAFF.

This rearrangement joins TRBV12-3 or TRBV12-4 to TRBJ2-1, with D perhaps given as TRBD1 or TRBD2 (5 bases each). V lost 5 bases and J lost 6, with 14 bases in between. This CDR3 has 14 residues. CDR3 sequence (DNA): TGTGCCAGCAGTCCCAGTAGAGGGGTCAATGAGCAGTTCTTC. Translating gives CASSPSRGVNEQFF.

The V gene is TRBV7-9, the J gene TRBJ2-7, with 12 bases identical to TRBD1. This CDR3 has 17 amino acids. V was pared by 0 bases and J by 4 bases, with 7 bases of the junction left unmatched. From germline, CDR1 is SEHNR and CDR2 FQNEAQ (reference sequence). For the CDR3, the DNA is TGTGCCAGCAGCTTAGCCGGGACAGGGGGCAGAGAGTACGAGCAGTACTTC. It encodes CASSLAGTGGREYEQYF.

The chain combines TRBV7-2 with TRBJ2-7; 7 bases line up with TRBD1. This CDR3 is 14 amino acids long. Unmatched junction bases numbered 7, after V lost 5 bases and J lost 3 bases. Per the germline V gene, CDR1 is SGHTA and CDR2 is FQGNSA. The CDR3: CASSLRTGDYEQYF. The CDR3 DNA reads as TGTGCCAGCAGCCTCCGGACAGGCGACTACGAGCAGTACTTC.

This clonotype was seen a single time. The chain links TRBV6-2 or TRBV6-3 to TRBJ2-7; D is unresolved. This CDR3 spans 14 amino acids. V was cut by 0 bases and J by 2 bases, with 8 bases left in between. Per the germline V gene, CDR1 is MNHEY and CDR2 is SVGEGT. CDR3 sequence: CASSYSMVAYEQYF. CDR3 DNA sequence: TGTGCCAGCAGTTACTCTATGGTTGCCTACGAGCAGTACTTC.

The chain couples TRBV6-2 or TRBV6-3 to TRBJ2-7; D is uncertain. This CDR3 contains 13 residues. Germline V gene data show CDR1 as MNHEY and CDR2 as SVGEGT. With 6 bases removed from V and 7 bases from J, the gap between germline ends came to 16 bases. This CDR3 reads CASSPLSLGEQYF. The CDR3 DNA is TGTGCCAGCAGCCCTTTGTCCCTAGGGGAGCAGTACTTC.

The chain couples TRBV9 to TRBJ1-5; maybe TRBD1 (5 bases). Germline CDR1 reads SGDLS; CDR2 reads YYNGEE. The V end lost 2 bases, the J end lost 8 bases, and 11 bases lay between the germline ends. The CDR3 has 13 amino acids. The CDR3 nucleotides read TGTGCCAGCAGCGTGCAGGGTGTTGAGCCCCAGCATTTT. This codes for CASSVQGVEPQHF.

This clonotype was seen once. J is TRBJ2-5 and V is TRBV5-6; D perhaps matches TRBD2 (6 bases). The germline CDR1 and CDR2 sequences are SGHDT and YYEEEE. CDR3 size: 14 residues. V was shortened by 5 bases and J by 7 bases, with 18 bases between the two germline ends. The CDR3 nucleotides are TGTGCCAGCAGTAACCAGGGAGGCACGTGGACCCAGTACTTC. This gives the protein CASSNQGGTWTQYF.

The V and J genes are TRBV29-1 and TRBJ2-1; D not certain. The CDR3 contains 13 residues. V was clipped by 6 bases and J by 6 bases, with 15 bases between them. Germline CDR1 is SQVTM and CDR2 is ANQGSEA. CDR3 sequence: CSVAKGASNEQFF. CDR3 nucleotide sequence: TGCAGCGTGGCTAAAGGAGCGAGCAATGAGCAGTTCTTC.

Only one count was recorded for this clonotype. The rearrangement links TRBV20-1 to TRBJ1-2; TRBD1 is a possible D gene (5 bases). V lost 0 bases, J lost 4 bases, and 18 bases lay in between. Per germline, CDR1 DFQATT and CDR2 SNEGSKA (reference sequence). The CDR3 contains 16 residues. CDR3 DNA sequence: TGCAGTGCTAGAGATCTCAGGGTGGAGGTTTCCTATGGCTACACCTTC. This translates into CSARDLRVEVSYGYTF.

The gene calls are TRBV14 and TRBJ1-1; tentatively, D is TRBD1 (5 bases). CDR1 SGHDN and CDR2 FVKESK come from the germline V gene. CDR3 length: 15 amino acids. V dropped 3 bases and J dropped 1 base, with 12 bases sitting between them. In nucleotides, the CDR3 is TGTGCCAGCAGCCATACTAAGGGGAGGAACACTGAAGCTTTCTTT. This translates into CASSHTKGRNTEAFF.

The V and J genes are TRBV20-1 and TRBJ2-7; D tentatively reads TRBD1 or TRBD2 (5 bases each). V was clipped by 5 bases and J by 5 bases, with 16 bases between them. The CDR3 covers 13 residues. The V gene's germline CDR1 is DFQATT and CDR2 SNEGSKA (reference sequence). The CDR3 DNA reads as TGCAGTGCTGGGGACCTAACGTTCGACGAGCAGTACTTC. The encoded protein is CSAGDLTFDEQYF.

The genes are TRBV30 and TRBJ2-7; possible D gene TRBD1, 6 bases. CDR1 GTSNPN and CDR2 SVGIG come from the germline V gene (reference sequence). Deletions cut 5 bases from V and 4 bases from J, with 12 bases between. The CDR3 has 12 amino acids. The CDR3 sequence: CAWGQTAYEQYF. The CDR3 region has the DNA TGTGCCTGGGGACAGACTGCATACGAGCAGTACTTC.